These T cell receptor beta chains were read from a single sample in a study of cytomegalovirus exposure and HLA in healthy donors. Clones were sequenced by immunoSEQ multiplex PCR, and TCRdb holds only the in-frame ones, with some missing. Among some 150,000 clones listed, over 60% were seen once. Sequenced sample: PBMCs. Every receptor here comes from a woman in her thirties in good health and CMV-seropositive. The CDR3 runs from the conserved cysteine through the conserved F or W. The D gene is left open where the match is weak. Some rows have no size entry. The others give once, few or many, or a class for an expanded clone.

d_call,clone_size,v_call,cdr3_length,j_call,cdr3_aa,cdr3_nt
NA,NA,TRBV18,13,TRBJ2-7,CASSPGLIYEQYF,TGTGCCAGCTCACCGGGACTGATCTACGAGCAGTACTTC
TRBD2,NA,TRBV7-2,15,TRBJ2-7,CASSLSSGGNYEQYF,TGTGCCAGCAGCTTGAGTAGCGGGGGAAACTACGAGCAGTACTTC
NA,NA,TRBV5-4,15,TRBJ1-3,CASQSLGGSGNTIYF,TGTGCCAGCCAAAGCTTGGGGGGCTCTGGAAACACCATATATTTT
NA,NA,TRBV10-1,14,TRBJ2-7,CASSDTGTTYEQYF,TGCGCCAGCAGTGACACAGGGACCACCTACGAGCAGTACTTC
NA,NA,TRBV30,12,TRBJ2-7,CAWTTSGYEQYF,TGTGCCTGGACGACGAGCGGCTACGAGCAGTACTTC
NA,once,TRBV7-9,15,TRBJ1-1,CASSSRGGQNTEAFF,TGTGCCAGCAGCTCCCGTGGAGGGCAAAACACTGAAGCTTTCTTT
TRBD1,few,TRBV27,15,TRBJ2-5,CASSLPTGEKETQYF,TGTGCCAGCAGTTTGCCGACAGGGGAGAAAGAGACCCAGTACTTC
TRBD1,NA,TRBV7-2,16,TRBJ2-7,CASSPRTGAGGYEQYF,TGTGCCAGCAGCCCCCGGACAGGCGCAGGGGGCTACGAGCAGTACTTC
NA,NA,TRBV2,20,TRBJ2-7,CAGTITRVSGAAGWSYEQYF,TGTGCCGGGACTATTACGAGGGTATCGGGGGCGGCGGGATGGTCCTACGAGCAGTACTTC
NA,few,TRBV2,13,TRBJ1-2,CASGADKSIGYTF,TGTGCCAGCGGGGCGGACAAGTCTATTGGCTACACCTTC
TRBD2,few,TRBV6-6,15,TRBJ2-5,CASSYRLAGEETQYF,TGTGCCAGCAGTTACCGACTAGCGGGAGAAGAGACCCAGTACTTC
NA,NA,TRBV30,10,TRBJ1-2,CASLSKGYTF,TGTGCCTCCTTGTCTAAAGGCTACACCTTC
NA,NA,TRBV5-5,12,TRBJ1-4,CASSLAVEKLFF,TGTGCCAGCAGCTTGGCGGTTGAAAAACTGTTTTTT
NA,few,TRBV2,14,TRBJ2-5,CASSEVPVGETQYF,TGTGCCAGCAGCGAGGTCCCAGTCGGAGAGACCCAGTACTTC
NA,NA,TRBV5-6,15,TRBJ2-1,CASSLALTDYNEQFF,TGTGCCAGCAGCTTGGCTTTGACAGACTACAATGAGCAGTTCTTC
NA,NA,TRBV30,14,TRBJ1-2,CAWSVLRHNYGYTF,TGTGCCTGGAGTGTACTGAGACATAACTATGGCTACACCTTC
NA,NA,TRBV6-1,15,TRBJ1-1,CASTEYTGLNTEAFF,TGTGCCAGCACGGAGTACACTGGGTTGAACACTGAAGCTTTCTTT
NA,NA,TRBV11-3,13,TRBJ1-2,CASSLVGGAGYTF,TGTGCCAGCAGCTTAGTTGGAGGGGCTGGCTACACCTTC
NA,NA,TRBV5-1,16,TRBJ1-3,CASSADQGNSGNTIYF,TGCGCCAGCAGCGCAGACCAGGGAAACTCTGGAAACACCATATATTTT
NA,NA,TRBV10-3,13,TRBJ2-5,CAISESAGETQYF,TGTGCCATCAGTGAGTCGGCGGGGGAGACCCAGTACTTC
NA,NA,TRBV7-3,16,TRBJ2-3,CASSLWGRSYTDTQYF,TGTGCCAGCAGCTTATGGGGCAGGAGTTACACAGATACGCAGTATTTT
TRBD2,NA,TRBV9,16,TRBJ2-3,CASSVWRGGSTDTQYF,TGTGCCAGCAGCGTATGGCGGGGGGGAAGCACAGATACGCAGTATTTT
NA,NA,TRBV5-1,13,TRBJ2-2,CASSYDSTGELFF,TGCGCCAGCAGCTACGACAGCACCGGGGAGCTGTTTTTT
TRBD2,NA,TRBV5-6,19,TRBJ2-1,CASSLKGLAGGPRDNEQFF,TGTGCCAGCAGCTTGAAGGGACTAGCGGGGGGGCCAAGGGACAATGAGCAGTTCTTC
NA,few,TRBV21-1,15,TRBJ1-4,CASSPPPGGYEKLFF,TGTGCCAGCAGCCCTCCGCCAGGGGGCTATGAAAAACTGTTTTTT
NA,NA,TRBV28,17,TRBJ1-2,CASSWSGAAQTLYGYTF,TGTGCCAGCAGTTGGTCTGGGGCGGCACAGACCCTTTATGGCTACACCTTC
TRBD1,NA,TRBV4-1,14,TRBJ2-7,CASSSRTGGHEQYF,TGCGCCAGCAGCTCAAGGACAGGGGGCCACGAGCAGTACTTC
NA,few,TRBV28,13,TRBJ2-3,CASRRGGLDTQYF,TGTGCCAGCAGACGCGGCGGGTTAGATACGCAGTATTTT
TRBD1,NA,TRBV5-4,13,TRBJ1-2,CASSLGQGNGYTF,TGTGCCAGCAGCTTGGGACAGGGGAATGGCTACACCTTC
NA,NA,TRBV5-1,15,TRBJ2-7,CASSLGAGVGYEQYF,TGCGCCAGCAGCTTGGGAGCAGGGGTCGGCTACGAGCAGTACTTC
TRBD1,NA,TRBV28,14,TRBJ1-4,CASRHLDRAEKLFF,TGTGCCAGCCGACATCTGGACAGGGCGGAAAAACTGTTTTTT
NA,NA,TRBV28,15,TRBJ1-4,CASSLSQAVNEKLFF,TGTGCCAGCAGTTTAAGCCAGGCCGTTAATGAAAAACTGTTTTTT
NA,once,TRBV11-2,16,TRBJ1-2,CASSLAETGALNGYTF,TGTGCCAGCAGCTTAGCCGAGACTGGGGCCCTAAATGGCTACACCTTC
NA,NA,TRBV6-1,13,TRBJ1-2,CASRLGGGYGYTF,TGTGCCAGCAGATTGGGGGGAGGATATGGCTACACCTTC
NA,NA,TRBV7-6,19,TRBJ2-3,CASSLSIGSQASRSDTQYF,TGTGCCAGCAGCTTATCTATCGGTTCGCAGGCTAGCCGGAGCGATACGCAGTATTTT
NA,NA,TRBV23-1,14,TRBJ1-1,CASSRCSNRTEAFF,TGCGCCAGCAGTCGATGTAGTAACCGCACTGAAGCTTTCTTT
NA,NA,TRBV7-6,12,TRBJ1-2,CAGGRRVYGYTF,TGTGCGGGAGGAAGGCGGGTCTATGGCTACACCTTC
NA,few,TRBV30,13,TRBJ2-1,CAWRESSYNEQFF,TGTGCCTGGAGAGAGAGCTCCTACAATGAGCAGTTCTTC
TRBD1,NA,TRBV7-8,16,TRBJ1-1,CASNKDRGYRDTEAFF,TGTGCCAGCAACAAGGACAGGGGTTATCGGGACACTGAAGCTTTCTTT
NA,NA,TRBV21-1,13,TRBJ2-4,CASPRVSENIQYF,TGTGCCAGTCCTCGGGTCAGCGAAAACATTCAGTACTTC
TRBD1,NA,TRBV29-1,12,TRBJ2-3,CSVLRGPDTQYF,TGCAGCGTTCTTAGGGGGCCAGATACGCAGTATTTT
TRBD1,few,TRBV19,15,TRBJ2-5,CASSIDRGRERTQYF,TGTGCCAGTAGTATCGACAGGGGGCGAGAGAGGACCCAGTACTTC
TRBD1,NA,TRBV30,13,TRBJ1-1,CACSEGIQGKAFF,TGTGCCTGTTCTGAAGGGATACAGGGGAAAGCTTTCTTT
TRBD1,few,TRBV5-1,14,TRBJ1-1,CASSPQEGQGEAFF,TGCGCCAGCAGCCCCCAGGAGGGACAGGGTGAAGCTTTCTTT
TRBD1,NA,TRBV5-1,16,TRBJ2-2,CASSSAGGANTGELFF,TGCGCCAGCAGCTCAGCAGGGGGCGCGAACACCGGGGAGCTGTTTTTT
NA,NA,TRBV19,13,TRBJ1-5,CASSIGVHQPQHF,TGTGCCAGTAGTATAGGAGTTCATCAGCCCCAGCATTTT
TRBD2,NA,TRBV6-6,16,TRBJ2-3,CASRPGLASPGDTQYF,TGTGCCAGCAGACCGGGACTAGCGAGCCCTGGAGATACGCAGTATTTT
NA,few,TRBV2,13,TRBJ2-7,CATFGTPSYEQYF,TGTGCCACCTTCGGGACTCCTTCCTACGAGCAGTACTTC
TRBD2,few,TRBV4-1,17,TRBJ2-1,CASSQIWTSGRHDEQFF,TGCGCCAGCAGCCAGATATGGACTAGCGGGAGGCATGATGAGCAGTTCTTC
NA,NA,TRBV13,14,TRBJ2-1,CASSEGSTYNEQFF,TGTGCCAGCAGTGAAGGGAGCACTTACAATGAGCAGTTCTTC